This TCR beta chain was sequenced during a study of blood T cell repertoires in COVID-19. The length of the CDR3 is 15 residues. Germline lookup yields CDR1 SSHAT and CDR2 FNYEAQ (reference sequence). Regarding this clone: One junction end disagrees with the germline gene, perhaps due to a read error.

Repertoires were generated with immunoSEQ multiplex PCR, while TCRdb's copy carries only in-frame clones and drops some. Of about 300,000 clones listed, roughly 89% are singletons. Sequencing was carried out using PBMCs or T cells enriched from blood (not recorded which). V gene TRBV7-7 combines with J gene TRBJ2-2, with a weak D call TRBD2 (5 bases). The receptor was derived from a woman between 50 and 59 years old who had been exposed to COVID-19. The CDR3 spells CASSLVAGNTGELFF. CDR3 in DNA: TGTGCTAGCAGCTTAGTTGCGGGGAACACCGGGGAGCTGTTTTTT.